In its sample, the clone carrying this T cell receptor (beta chain) was seen many times. Antigen specificity is unknown. Time point described: newly diagnosed GD, antithyroid drugs for less than 3 months. The TCR library was made from RNA that had been extracted from PBMCs in TRIzol. This sample was included in a study of regulatory T cells in long-lasting Graves disease. Study observations and caveats: Favoring TRBV28, TRBJ1-2 and TRBJ2-5 was a feature seen in persistent disease.

Arm-PCR of CDR3 regions and iRepertoire HTBI primers were the basis on which TCR beta libraries were built. Via MiXCR, TCRdb re-called the multiplex PCR reads, giving one row per CDR3 protein. The sample carries more than 400,000 distinct CDR3 sequences, about 17% recorded once. CDR3 length equals 13 residues. Germline assignment: CDR1 KGHSH and CDR2 LQKENI. V was shortened by 3 bases and J by 5 bases, with 8 bases between the two germline ends. The data were also submitted as part of a second study, on T cells in Graves' hyperthyroidism and ophthalmopathy. That source reports: Exclusion criteria comprised uncontrolled infection, other autoimmune disease, pregnancy or lactation. TCR CDR3 regions were first amplified by RT-PCR with HTBI primers. Ophthalmopathy was predicted by the model a median of around 5.9 months ahead of onset.

The genes are TRBV18 and TRBJ1-5; unclear D gene. The material was peripheral blood mononuclear cells (PBMCs), obtained at new diagnosis, from a patient treated with antithyroid drugs. The origin of this receptor is a young woman with Graves disease. CDR3 in DNA: TGTGCCAGCTCACCCGGAACCGATCAGCCCCAGCATTTT. Amino acids: CASSPGTDQPQHF.